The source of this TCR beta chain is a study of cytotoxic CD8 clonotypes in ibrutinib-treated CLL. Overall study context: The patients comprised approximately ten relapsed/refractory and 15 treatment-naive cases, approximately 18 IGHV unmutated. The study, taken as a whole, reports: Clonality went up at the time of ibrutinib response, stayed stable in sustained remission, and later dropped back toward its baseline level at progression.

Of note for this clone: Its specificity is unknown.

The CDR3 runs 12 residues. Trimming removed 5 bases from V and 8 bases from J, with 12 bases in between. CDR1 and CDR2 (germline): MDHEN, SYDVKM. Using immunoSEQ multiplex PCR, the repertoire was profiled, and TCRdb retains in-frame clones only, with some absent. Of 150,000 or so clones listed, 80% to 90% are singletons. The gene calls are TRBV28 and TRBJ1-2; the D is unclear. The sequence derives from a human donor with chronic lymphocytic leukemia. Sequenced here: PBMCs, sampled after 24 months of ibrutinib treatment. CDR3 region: CASSMGPRGYTF. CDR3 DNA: TGTGCCAGCAGTATGGGTCCAAGGGGCTACACCTTC.